This passage covers 31 T cell receptor beta chains from one sample sequenced in a study of T cell changes during pregnancy in multiple sclerosis. Sequenced by immunoSEQ multiplex PCR; TCRdb stores in-frame clones only, minus some. The table shows some 70,000 clones, with roughly 92% occurring only once. The sequencing here drew on peripheral blood, taken in the second trimester of pregnancy. The receptors here all came from a female donor in good health, enrolled as a control in a pregnancy study.

The chain links TRBV28 to TRBJ1-5; 12 bases agree with TRBD1. Germline CDR1 and CDR2: MDHEN and SYDVKM. CDR3 length: 15 amino acids. CDR3 sequence: CAAGTGGRSNQPQHF. The CDR3 DNA sequence: TGTGCAGCCGGGACAGGGGGCCGGAGCAATCAGCCCCAGCATTTT.

The chain couples TRBV7-2 to TRBJ2-1, with 7 bases lining up with TRBD1. J lost 8 bases, V lost 3 bases, and 7 bases had no gene match. In germline, CDR1 is SGHTA, CDR2 FQGNSA. The CDR3 covers 14 residues. The CDR3 is CASSFDTGADEQFF. DNA for the CDR3: TGTGCCAGCAGCTTCGATACAGGGGCGGATGAGCAGTTCTTC.

This clone was observed a single time. The chain is built from TRBV7-8 and TRBJ2-3, with 7 bases aligning to TRBD2. Germline CDR1 is SGHVS and CDR2 is FQNEAQ. After removal of 5 bases from V and 0 bases from J, the junction contained 5 bases not matched to a gene. CDR3 size: 15 residues. This chain's CDR3 is CASSPGLFSTDTQYF. The DNA for the CDR3 is TGTGCCAGCAGCCCGGGACTATTTAGCACAGATACGCAGTATTTT. Variable domain in full (rest from reference TRBV7-8 and TRBJ2-3): GAGVSQSPRYKVAKRGQDVALRCDPISGHVSLFWYQQALGQGPEFLTYFQNEAQLDKSGLPSDRFFAERPEGSVSTLKIQRTQQEDSAVYLCASSPGLFSTDTQYFGPGTRLTVL.

The chain carries TRBV2 and TRBJ2-7; 7 bases are shared with TRBD1. The CDR3 length is 14 residues. The V gene's germline CDR1 is SNHLY and CDR2 FYNNEI. Losses at the gene ends were 8 bases for V and 2 bases for J; bases not matched to a gene: 9. In DNA form, the CDR3 reads TGTGCCAGCCAAGGGGGACAGAGAACCTACGAGCAGTACTTC. As protein: CASQGGQRTYEQYF.

This chain joins TRBV18 and TRBJ1-6; D is possibly TRBD1 (5 bases). Trimming removed 0 bases from V and 8 bases from J, with 11 bases in between. CDR1 and CDR2 (germline): KGHSH, LQKENI. This CDR3 has 15 residues. CDR3 residues: CASSPPGGDYSPLHF. Written as DNA, the CDR3 is TGTGCCAGCTCACCACCGGGCGGGGACTATTCACCCCTCCACTTT.

The rearrangement uses TRBV9 and TRBJ1-2, with no clear D. CDR1 is SGDLS, CDR2 YYNGEE, per germline. The CDR3 is 12 residues long. V lost 1 base and J lost 5, with 6 bases in between. The CDR3 DNA follows: TGTGCCAGCAGCGTAAGCGTATATGGCTACACCTTC. Translation gives CASSVSVYGYTF.

The V gene is TRBV28, the J gene TRBJ2-7; D is ambiguous. The germline gives CDR1 MDHEN, CDR2 SYDVKM. This CDR3 has 13 amino acids. The V end lost 3 bases, the J end lost 4 bases, and 10 bases lay between the germline ends. The CDR3 DNA is TGTGCCAGCAGTTTCACCGGGTTTTACGAGCAGTACTTC. Translated, it gives CASSFTGFYEQYF.

The CDR3 spells CAIQAPFGTGELFF. In nucleotides, the CDR3 is TGTGCCATCCAAGCCCCTTTCGGGACCGGGGAGCTGTTTTTT. This chain uses TRBV4-2 with TRBJ2-2; D unresolved. Per germline, CDR1 LGHNA and CDR2 YNFKEQ. V lost 10 bases and J lost 5, with 17 bases in between. The CDR3 has 14 amino acids.

The chain uses TRBV15 and TRBJ2-7; perhaps TRBD1 as D (7 bases). CDR3 length equals 16 residues. V shed 3 bases and J shed 3 bases, with 18 bases lying between them. Germline V CDR1 and CDR2: LNHNV, YYDKDF (reference sequence). The CDR3 reads CATSRGLGQANYEQYF. CDR3 nucleotide sequence: TGTGCCACCAGCAGGGGACTCGGACAGGCCAACTACGAGCAGTACTTC.

The chain joins TRBV4-1 to TRBJ2-3; TRBD2 aligns across 11 bases. The CDR3 covers 16 residues. Per germline, CDR1 MGHRA and CDR2 YSYEKL. V shed 1 base, J shed 5 bases, and the junction held 5 bases outside the gene matches. CDR3 protein: CASSQGLAGSRDTQYF. The CDR3 DNA reads as TGCGCCAGCAGCCAAGGACTAGCGGGGTCCCGAGATACGCAGTATTTT.

The V call is TRBV10-1, the J call TRBJ2-2; D is possibly TRBD1 (5 bases). The V end lost 8 bases, the J end lost 7 bases, and 20 bases lay between the germline ends. Germline assignment: CDR1 WNHNN and CDR2 SYGVQD (reference sequence). The CDR3 is 15 amino acids. In nucleotides, the CDR3 is TGCGCCAGCGGTGGCAGGGCGGTGCTACTCGGGGAGCTGTTTTTT. Translation: CASGGRAVLLGELFF.

CDR3 sequence (DNA): TGCGCCAGCAGCTCTAGCGATGAGCAGTTCTTC. It codes for CASSSSDEQFF. This sequence joins TRBV4-3 and TRBJ2-1, with D perhaps TRBD2 (6 bases). V lost 5 bases and J lost 8, with 7 bases in between. Germline V gene data show CDR1 as LGHNA and CDR2 as YSLEER. The CDR3 is 11 amino acids.

The J gene is TRBJ1-1, the V gene TRBV14; D call uncertain. V lost 6 bases to trimming and J lost 4 bases, with 12 bases between them. The CDR3 is 13 amino acids. The germline V gene has CDR1 SGHDN and CDR2 FVKESK. Here the CDR3 reads CASSGSGLTEAFF. The CDR3, as DNA: TGTGCCAGCAGTGGCAGTGGGCTCACTGAAGCTTTCTTT.

The chain is built from TRBV5-1 and TRBJ2-3; a weak D match, TRBD1 (6 bases). Trimming shortened V by 2 bases and J by 3 bases, and 16 bases separated the two germline ends. The CDR3 is made up of 16 amino acids. Per the germline V gene, CDR1 is SGHRS and CDR2 is YFSETQ. For the CDR3, the DNA is TGCGCCAGCAGCTTAACTACAGGGATTGGTACAGATACGCAGTATTTT. It specifies CASSLTTGIGTDTQYF.

CDR3 nucleotide sequence: TGTGCCAGCAGCCAAGGCGGCAGGGAACGCCCTTATGGCTACACCTTC. The encoded protein is CASSQGGRERPYGYTF. The chain employs TRBV4-2 and TRBJ1-2, with a possible D match to TRBD1 (5 bases). The germline CDR1 and CDR2 sequences are LGHNA and YNFKEQ. The CDR3 is 16 residues long. V lost 1 base and J lost 5, with 17 bases in between.

Only one count was recorded for this clone. This chain links TRBV28 with TRBJ2-7; the D gene is possibly TRBD1 (6 bases). V dropped 2 bases and J dropped 0 bases, with 8 bases sitting between them. CDR1 is MDHEN, CDR2 SYDVKM, per germline. CDR3 length equals 14 residues. In DNA, the CDR3 is TGTGCCAGCAGTTTAGGGGGCTTCTCCTACGAGCAGTACTTC. It translates to CASSLGGFSYEQYF. The full variable domain, rest sourced from reference TRBV28 and TRBJ2-7, is DVKVTQSSRYLVKRTGEKVFLECVQDMDHENMFWYRQDPGLGLRLIYFSYDVKMKEKGDIPEGYSVSREKKERFSLILESASTNQTSMYLCASSLGGFSYEQYFGPGTRLTVT.

This clone was seen a single time. The chain recombines TRBV6-5 with TRBJ2-2, with unresolved D. The V gene's germline CDR1 is MNHEY and CDR2 SVGAGI. CDR3 length equals 12 residues. V lost 2 bases to trimming and J lost 6 bases, with 4 bases between them. In nucleotides, the CDR3 is TGTGCCAGCAGTTACCGAGCCGGGGAGCTGTTTTTT. Translating gives CASSYRAGELFF.

CDR3 coding DNA: TGTGCCAGTAGTATTCGGGGACAGGGAGGCACAGATACGCAGTATTTT. Translated: CASSIRGQGGTDTQYF. The rearrangement links TRBV19 to TRBJ2-3; 9 nucleotides line up with TRBD1. The CDR3 runs 16 residues. The germline V gene encodes CDR1 LNHDA and CDR2 SQIVND (reference sequence). V gave up 3 bases and J gave up 1 base; unmatched junction bases: 5.

V and J are TRBV5-6 and TRBJ1-2; D unresolved. Germline V gives CDR1 SGHDT, CDR2 YYEEEE. This CDR3 is built from 11 residues. V was clipped by 1 base and J by 10 bases, with 8 bases between them. CDR3 bases: TGTGCCAGCAGCTTGACAGACCTCTACACCTTC. Translation: CASSLTDLYTF.

The chain uses TRBV2 and TRBJ1-2; the D is unclear. V was pared by 4 bases and J by 3 bases, with 12 bases between. CDR1 is SNHLY and CDR2 is FYNNEI in the germline V gene. CDR3 length equals 14 residues. The CDR3 DNA sequence: TGTGCCAGCAGTGCAGGTGAATGGGACTATGGCTACACCTTC. It is translated as CASSAGEWDYGYTF.

This chain connects TRBV19 to TRBJ2-1; D perhaps matches TRBD1 (7 bases). Germline loops: CDR1 LNHDA, CDR2 SQIVND (reference sequence). The CDR3 runs 14 residues. V dropped 6 bases and J dropped 5 bases, with 14 bases sitting between them. The CDR3 sequence is CASRRQGGDNEQFF. Written as DNA, the CDR3 is TGTGCCAGTAGACGACAGGGAGGAGACAATGAGCAGTTCTTC.

The chain is built from TRBV6-5 and TRBJ1-5; TRBD1 aligns across 11 bases. CDR1 is MNHEY and CDR2 is SVGAGI in the germline V gene. V was clipped by 5 bases and J by 6 bases; unmatched bases: 3. The CDR3 consists of 14 residues. As DNA, the CDR3 is TGTGCCAGCAGTGAGGACAGGGGGCGTCAGCCCCAGCATTTT. Its protein product is CASSEDRGRQPQHF.

V and J are TRBV19 and TRBJ2-6; TRBD1 is a possible D gene (5 bases). V was cut by 4 bases and J by 4 bases, with 17 bases left in between. This CDR3 has 17 residues. From germline, CDR1 is LNHDA and CDR2 SQIVND (reference sequence). The CDR3 protein is CASSTGQRYNGANVLTF. CDR3 sequence (DNA): TGTGCCAGTAGTACCGGACAACGGTATAACGGGGCCAACGTCCTGACTTTC.

This clone was found once. V gene TRBV9 combines with J gene TRBJ2-2, with 10 nucleotides matching TRBD2. V shed 1 base, J shed 4 bases, and the junction held 4 bases outside the gene matches. CDR3 size: 16 residues. The germline V gene has CDR1 SGDLS and CDR2 YYNGEE. The DNA for the CDR3 is TGTGCCAGCAGCGTATCGTCTAGCGGGGGCACCGGGGAGCTGTTTTTT. Protein product: CASSVSSSGGTGELFF.

The gene calls are TRBV7-2 and TRBJ2-7, with TRBD2 matching 10 bases. CDR1 SGHTA and CDR2 FQGNSA come from the germline V gene. Trimming at V came to 1 base and at J to 4 bases, leaving 7 bases not matched to a gene. This CDR3 is 16 amino acids long. The DNA for the CDR3 is TGTGCCAGCAGCTTAGGGTTAGAAGCGGGGGGGTACGAGCAGTACTTC. This translates into CASSLGLEAGGYEQYF.

For the CDR3, the DNA is TGTGCCAGTAGTGCTACAGGGTCCGGCTCACCCCTCCACTTT. It yields the protein CASSATGSGSPLHF. The chain joins TRBV19 to TRBJ1-6, with D perhaps matching TRBD1 (6 bases). The germline CDR1 and CDR2 sequences are LNHDA and SQIVND (reference sequence). This CDR3 is 14 amino acids long. Trimming cost V 5 bases and J 10 bases, with 15 bases left between them.

The chain recombines TRBV5-1 with TRBJ2-3, with a possible D match to TRBD1 (5 bases). Trimming removed 0 bases from V and 3 bases from J, with 14 bases in between. Germline V gives CDR1 SGHRS, CDR2 YFSETQ. This CDR3 spans 16 amino acids. For the CDR3, the DNA is TGCGCCAGCAGCTTGGGGCAGGGCATTATGACAGATACGCAGTATTTT. The encoded protein is CASSLGQGIMTDTQYF.

The rearrangement joins TRBV4-3 to TRBJ1-2, with TRBD1 matching over 7 bases. Trimming cost V 4 bases and J 4 bases; bases outside gene matches: 9. This CDR3 spans 15 amino acids. CDR1 and CDR2 from the germline V gene are LGHNA and YSLEER. This CDR3 reads CASSRETGSSYGYTF. CDR3 nucleotide sequence: TGCGCCAGCAGCCGAGAGACAGGGAGTAGCTATGGCTACACCTTC.

The rearrangement links TRBV6-5 to TRBJ1-2, with 8 bases aligning to TRBD1. This CDR3 has 15 residues. The V gene end was trimmed by 2 bases and the J gene end by 0 bases; junction bases not matched to a gene: 2. Germline CDR1 and CDR2: MNHEY and SVGAGI. The CDR3 DNA reads TGTGCCAGCAGTTACCAGGGGGCAGCTAACTATGGCTACACCTTC. Translating it yields CASSYQGAANYGYTF.

The rearrangement links TRBV6-6 to TRBJ2-7; D is perhaps TRBD1 (6 bases). CDR3 length: 14 amino acids. The V end lost 10 bases, the J end lost 5 bases, and 21 bases lay between the germline ends. From germline, CDR1 is MNHNY and CDR2 SVGAGI (reference sequence). The CDR3 spells CATIRTTGTNEQYF. The DNA of the CDR3 is TGTGCCACCATAAGGACAACAGGGACCAACGAGCAGTACTTC.

CDR3 loop: CASSYTTGTDEKLFF. CDR3 in DNA: TGTGCCAGCAGTTACACTACCGGGACAGATGAAAAACTGTTTTTT. The chain recombines TRBV6-6 with TRBJ1-4; 7 bases align to TRBD1. The CDR3 contains 15 residues. V trimming: 2 bases; J trimming: 6 bases; junction bases outside the gene matches: 6. The V gene's germline CDR1 is MNHNY and CDR2 SVGAGI (reference sequence).